Below, one T cell receptor beta chain is given with its context. Its antigen is unidentified. Using immunoSEQ multiplex PCR, the repertoire was profiled, and TCRdb retains in-frame clones only, with some absent. The sample consists of some 300,000 clones, 70% to 75% of them appearing once. This sample is part of a study of shared clonotypes between healthy human individuals. Study results and caveats: Larger estimated richness was generally recorded for naive subsets relative to memory subsets. Donor clonotype sharing was expected to depend on sequencing depth.

Trimming pared 4 bases from V and 4 bases from J, leaving 12 bases between. Per the germline V gene, CDR1 is SGHRS and CDR2 is YFSETQ. The length of the CDR3 is 14 residues. The clonotype originates from a man aged 25 to 40 in good health. The chain combines TRBV5-1 with TRBJ2-1; perhaps D is TRBD1 or TRBD2 (6 bases each). The sample was memory CD4+ T cells sorted from blood. Subset of the sample: CD45RA-negative fraction. CDR3 bases: TGCGCCAGCAGCCAGGAGGGACATTACAATGAGCAGTTCTTC. As protein: CASSQEGHYNEQFF.